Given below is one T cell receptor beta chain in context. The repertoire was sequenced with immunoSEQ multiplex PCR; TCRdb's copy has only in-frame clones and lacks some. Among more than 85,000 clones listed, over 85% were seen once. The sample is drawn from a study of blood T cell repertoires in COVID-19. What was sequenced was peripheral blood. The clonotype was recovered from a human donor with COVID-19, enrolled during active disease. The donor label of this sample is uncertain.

CDR3 nucleotides: TGTGCCAGCTCACCACAGGGGGCGGATCAGCCCCAGCATTTT. It translates to CASSPQGADQPQHF. The V and J genes are TRBV18 and TRBJ1-5, with 7 nucleotides matching TRBD1. From germline, CDR1 is KGHSH and CDR2 LQKENI. With V trimmed by 1 base and J by 5 bases, 2 bases remained unmatched. The CDR3 totals 14 residues. The full variable domain, completed using reference TRBV18 and TRBJ1-5, is NAGVMQNPRHLVRRRGQEARLRCSPMKGHSHVYWYRQLPEEGLKFMVYLQKENIIDESGMPKERFSAEFPKEGPSILRIQQVVRGDSAAYFCASSPQGADQPQHFGDGTRLSIL.